Following are 13 T cell receptor beta chains from one sample sequenced in a study of technical replicates of blood from several donors. The table came from immunoSEQ multiplex PCR; TCRdb's copy has only in-frame clones and leaves some out. The sample yields around 70,000 clones, nearly 98% seen once. Sequenced: T cells isolated from PBMCs. Source of these receptors: a human donor in good health.

The chain's CDR3 is CASSLGTANSPLHF. The CDR3 nucleotides are TGTGCCAGCAGCTTAGGGACAGCTAATTCACCCCTCCACTTT. The gene calls are TRBV11-2 and TRBJ1-6, with D perhaps TRBD1 (6 bases). The CDR3 spans 14 residues. The germline V gene has CDR1 SGHAT and CDR2 FQNNGV. Trimming cost V 1 base and J 6 bases, with 7 bases left between them.

The chain has TRBV4-1 and TRBJ1-1; the D is unclear. The germline CDR1 and CDR2 sequences are MGHRA and YSYEKL. This CDR3 has 15 amino acids. Trimming took off 7 bases at V and 4 bases at J, with 19 bases between the two ends. The CDR3 DNA sequence: TGCGCCAGCACATATCACCCGGGTAGGATCACTGAAGCTTTCTTT. Its translation: CASTYHPGRITEAFF.

V and J are TRBV9 and TRBJ2-3; D perhaps matches TRBD1 (6 bases). In germline, CDR1 is SGDLS, CDR2 YYNGEE. The CDR3 totals 15 residues. The V and J ends lost 1 base and 2 bases respectively, with 11 bases between them. The CDR3 region has the DNA TGTGCCAGCAGCGTAAGGGGGACGTACACAGATACGCAGTATTTT. Translation gives CASSVRGTYTDTQYF.

This sequence joins TRBV11-3 and TRBJ1-6, with D possibly matching TRBD1 (5 bases). The CDR3 length is 17 residues. Germline V lookup: CDR1 SGHNT, CDR2 YENEEA. Trimming stripped 5 bases from V and 7 bases from J, with 21 bases between. The CDR3 sequence is CASSPIWGPDGNSPLHF. The DNA of the CDR3 is TGTGCCAGCAGCCCCATATGGGGCCCCGACGGGAATTCACCCCTCCACTTT.

The genes are TRBV25-1 and TRBJ2-1, with D possibly matching TRBD1 (6 bases). Per germline, CDR1 MGHDK and CDR2 SYGVNS. Trimming took off 2 bases at V and 4 bases at J, with 12 bases between the two ends. The CDR3 has 15 residues. The CDR3 sequence is CASSEGLGQYNEQFF. In DNA form, the CDR3 reads TGTGCCAGCAGTGAAGGGCTAGGACAGTACAATGAGCAGTTCTTC.

This rearrangement joins TRBV6-1 to TRBJ2-7, with D perhaps TRBD2 (5 bases). CDR3 length equals 14 residues. Per the germline V gene, CDR1 is MNHNS and CDR2 is SASEGT. Trimming stripped 5 bases from V and 12 bases from J, with 23 bases between. CDR3 sequence reads: CASSLTRRGDVMYF. The CDR3 DNA follows: TGTGCCAGCAGTCTAACTCGACGGGGAGACGTGATGTACTTC.

The chain employs TRBV5-1 and TRBJ1-1; perhaps TRBD1 as D (5 bases). The V gene lost 0 bases and the J gene lost 4 bases, with 16 bases spanning the gap. Germline CDR1 SGHRS, CDR2 YFSETQ. CDR3 length: 16 residues. The CDR3 bases are TGCGCCAGCAGCTTGGGCCAAAGGGGTTGGCGCACTGAAGCTTTCTTT. It codes for CASSLGQRGWRTEAFF.

The chain carries TRBV5-1 and TRBJ2-7; tentatively, D is TRBD2 (5 bases). This CDR3 region has 14 residues. V dropped 4 bases and J dropped 3 bases, with 14 bases sitting between them. Germline V gene data show CDR1 as SGHRS and CDR2 as YFSETQ. The CDR3 coding sequence is TGCGCCAGCAGCCTTACGACCGGGGTCTACGAGCAGTACTTC. Protein product: CASSLTTGVYEQYF.

This chain links TRBV5-4 with TRBJ2-6; D gene unclear. CDR3 length equals 18 residues. The germline gives CDR1 SGHNT, CDR2 YYREEE (reference sequence). V lost 2 bases, J lost 0 bases, and 15 bases lay in between. The chain's CDR3 is CASSLRLTANSGANVLTF. Written as DNA, the CDR3 is TGTGCCAGCAGCTTACGATTAACTGCGAACTCTGGGGCCAACGTCCTGACTTTC.

The chain uses TRBV6-5 and TRBJ2-5; TRBD2 agrees at 10 bases. The CDR3 spans 14 residues. Losses at the gene ends were 6 bases for V and 9 bases for J; bases not matched to a gene: 10. Germline V gene lookup returns CDR1 MNHEY and CDR2 SVGAGI. The CDR3 loop is CASRPRLAGGAQYF. CDR3 nucleotides: TGTGCCAGCAGGCCCCGACTAGCGGGTGGGGCCCAGTACTTC.

V is TRBV18 and J is TRBJ1-4; D is possibly TRBD1 (5 bases). The CDR3 runs 16 residues. The germline V and J ends were trimmed by 3 bases and 0 bases, with 11 bases remaining between them. CDR1 is KGHSH and CDR2 is LQKENI in the germline V gene. CDR3 sequence: CASSPTSGSTNEKLFF. The CDR3 bases are TGTGCCAGCTCACCGACCTCAGGGTCAACTAATGAAAAACTGTTTTTT.

V gene TRBV9 combines with J gene TRBJ2-2; D may be TRBD1 (6 bases). Trimming left V 4 bases short and J 4 bases short, with 17 bases between. The CDR3 contains 16 residues. Germline V gene lookup returns CDR1 SGDLS and CDR2 YYNGEE. The DNA for the CDR3 is TGTGCCAGCAGCCCTCTAACCAGGGGATCCACCGGGGAGCTGTTTTTT. Translating it yields CASSPLTRGSTGELFF.

This chain links TRBV5-4 with TRBJ2-1; TRBD2 agrees at 9 bases. Germline trimming cut 4 bases from V and 8 bases from J; bases unmatched to any gene: 10. CDR3 length: 15 amino acids. The V gene's germline CDR1 is SGHNT and CDR2 YYREEE (reference sequence). DNA for the CDR3: TGTGCCAGCAGCCCCGGGACTAGCAGTGTCCATGAGCAGTTCTTC. Translated: CASSPGTSSVHEQFF.